The present TCR beta chain was sequenced within a study of cytotoxic CD8 clonotypes in ibrutinib-treated CLL. Per germline, CDR1 SGDLS and CDR2 YYNGEE. V lost 4 bases to trimming and J lost 9 bases, with 22 bases between them. This CDR3 has 15 amino acids. This clone was counted a few times. The table came from immunoSEQ multiplex PCR; TCRdb's copy has only in-frame clones and leaves some out. The sample records about 140,000 clones, about 80% being singletons. This receptor was identified in a human donor with chronic lymphocytic leukemia. J is TRBJ2-5 and V is TRBV9; TRBD1 or TRBD2 may be the D gene (5 bases each). The material sequenced was PBMCs, taken after 12 months of ibrutinib treatment. DNA for the CDR3: TGTGCCAGCAGCCCTGACGGGACCTCTTTCTGGGCCCAGTACTTC. Translating gives CASSPDGTSFWAQYF.